The 3 T cell receptor beta chains below were found in one sample sequenced in a study of T cell repertoires in cytomegalovirus infection (dated by TCRdb to the late 2010s). These reads were obtained on an Illumina HiSeq 1500. TCRdb applied fastp at Q25 and MiXCR to the public reads, then kept only in-frame beta chains. Each entry is one CDR3 protein sequence, shown with its most common DNA and genes. Recorded for this sample are approximately 910,000 distinct CDR3 sequences; 30% to 40% of them occurred a single time. The ten largest clones capture around an eighth of the sample. The sample's treatment or condition, from its label and the paper: in vitro stimulation with specific CMV peptide epitopes to enrich CMV-specific T cells. No antigen has been assigned to these receptors. Sample: cultured CD8+ T cells from PBMCs, taken from culture after CMV antigen stimulation. The source of these receptors is a human donor in good health (CMV status not recorded). Some clones in this sample may be carry-over from other donors' samples.

The chain combines TRBV11-2 with TRBJ2-2, with TRBD1 matching over 7 bases. Germline lookup yields CDR1 SGHAT and CDR2 FQNNGV. The CDR3 has 16 amino acids. The V and J ends lost 3 bases and 2 bases, in that order; junction bases with no gene match: 6. CDR3 sequence (DNA): TGTGCCAGCAGCTTCCCCCGGGACAGTAACACCGGGGAGCTGTTTTTT. Translation: CASSFPRDSNTGELFF.

This clonotype came up once. This chain uses TRBV13 with TRBJ2-2; 7 bases match TRBD2. Germline loops: CDR1 PRHDT, CDR2 FYEKMQ (reference sequence). Losses at the gene ends were 1 base for V and 7 bases for J; bases not matched to a gene: 6. The CDR3 totals 15 residues. The CDR3 DNA reads TGTGCCAGCAGCTTAGAAGGCGGGAGCCACGGGGAGCTGTTTTTT. Its translation: CASSLEGGSHGELFF.

CDR3 DNA: TGCGCCAGCAGCCACGAAGGGGGACGGCTCAATTCACCCCTCCACTTT. It encodes CASSHEGGRLNSPLHF. The V and J genes are TRBV4-3 and TRBJ1-6, with D perhaps matching TRBD1 (6 bases). Germline lookup yields CDR1 LGHNA and CDR2 YSLEER. The CDR3 is 16 amino acids. V was pared by 3 bases and J by 7 bases, with 16 bases between.